This T cell receptor beta chain was sequenced during a study of T cells after posttransplantation cyclophosphamide. Germline loops: CDR1 SGHVS, CDR2 FNYEAQ. The CDR3 covers 15 residues. The ends lost 1 base at V and 4 bases at J; junction bases unmatched: 4. The data were produced by immunoSEQ multiplex PCR, yet TCRdb's version contains in-frame clones alone and is incomplete. Listed for the sample are 8,500 to 13,000 clones, none seen a single time. This clone has ten or more counts. Antigen specificity is unknown. Findings of the study overall: Later blood repertoires were often dominated by clones from the donor CD8+ memory compartment. Tissue-infiltrating T cells from skin or gut overlapped little with blood T cells. After PTCy, TRB diversity resembled that of CNI/methotrexate controls.

Busulfan-fludarabine conditioning, marrow transplant, and cyclophosphamide on days +3 and +4 were administered. The sequencing here drew on PBMCs, taken after allogeneic stem cell transplant with posttransplant cyclophosphamide. The clonotype comes from a female patient between 35 and 55 years old who received an allogeneic stem cell transplant from a related donor, was CMV-positive, and had no GVHD. Some T cells may arise from the graft donor. The chain carries TRBV7-6 and TRBJ1-2; TRBD1 aligns across 9 bases. The DNA of the CDR3 is TGTGCCAGCAGCTTAGGGGGACAGGGTATCTATGGCTACACCTTC. Its translation: CASSLGGQGIYGYTF.